Here is one TCR beta chain with its context. The data stem from a study of blood T cell repertoires in COVID-19. Study details: The analysed material was cDNA or gDNA that came from T cells, B-cell-depleted T cells, or PBMCs.

Original processing notes: Reference gene primer amplification gave nucleated cell count estimates. The table came from immunoSEQ multiplex PCR; TCRdb's copy has only in-frame clones and leaves some out. V and J calls and clone size are given by that table; D and trimming were obtained from the DNA. Of some 250,000 clones listed, over 75% are singletons. CDR1 SEHNR and CDR2 FQNEAQ come from the germline V gene (reference sequence). This CDR3 region has 14 residues. The V and J ends lost 5 bases and 3 bases respectively, with 13 bases between them. Recruits, aged roughly 18 to 100 years, lived in approximately 26 US areas. Clinical histories supplied by participants themselves formed the basis of cohort assignment.

Sequenced input: PBMCs or T cells enriched from blood (not recorded which). The TCR was taken from a man aged 18 to 29 who had recovered from COVID-19. V gene TRBV7-9 combines with J gene TRBJ1-2, with D possibly being TRBD1 (6 bases). The CDR3 spells CASSEQGRDYGYTF. CDR3 nucleotide sequence: TGTGCCAGCAGCGAACAGGGCCGGGACTATGGCTACACCTTC. Combining the CDR3 with reference TRBV7-9 and TRBJ1-2 gives the whole variable domain DTGVSQNPRHKITKRGQNVTFRCDPISEHNRLYWYRQTLGQGPEFLTYFQNEAQLEKSRLLSDRFSAERPKGSFSTLEIQRTEQGDSAMYLCASSEQGRDYGYTFGSGTRLTVV.